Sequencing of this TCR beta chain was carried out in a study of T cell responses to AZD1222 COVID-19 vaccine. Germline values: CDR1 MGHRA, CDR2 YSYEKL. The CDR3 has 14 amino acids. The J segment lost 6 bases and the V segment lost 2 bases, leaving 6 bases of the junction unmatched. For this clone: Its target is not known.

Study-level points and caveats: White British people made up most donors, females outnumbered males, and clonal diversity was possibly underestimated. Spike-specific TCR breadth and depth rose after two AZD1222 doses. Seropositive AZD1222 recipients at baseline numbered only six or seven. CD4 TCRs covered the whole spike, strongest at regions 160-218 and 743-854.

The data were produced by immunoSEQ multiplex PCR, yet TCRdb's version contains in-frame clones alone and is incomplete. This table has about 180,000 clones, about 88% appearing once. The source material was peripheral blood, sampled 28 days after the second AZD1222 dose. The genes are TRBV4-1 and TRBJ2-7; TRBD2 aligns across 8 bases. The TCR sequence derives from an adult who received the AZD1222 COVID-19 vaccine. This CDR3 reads CASSQSGRTGEQYF. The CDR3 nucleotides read TGCGCCAGCAGCCAAAGCGGGAGAACCGGCGAGCAGTACTTC.